What follows are 18 T cell receptor beta chains derived from one specimen sequenced in a study of PD-L1 blockade in urothelial cancer. Sequencing used immunoSEQ multiplex PCR; TCRdb keeps in-frame clones, though not all of them. The profile covers tens of thousands of clones, with 84% appearing a single time and about 5.3% taken by the ten largest. The source material was PBMCs, sampled around atezolizumab (anti-PD-L1) treatment. The receptors derive from a man aged 35-49 years with urothelial cancer.

The rearrangement joins TRBV5-4 to TRBJ2-7; 13 bases fit TRBD2. Germline lookup yields CDR1 SGHNT and CDR2 YYREEE (reference sequence). This CDR3 has 16 residues. Losses at the gene ends were 4 bases for V and 3 bases for J; bases not matched to a gene: 7. The CDR3 loop reads CASSGGRTSGGYEQYF. CDR3 nucleotide sequence: TGTGCCAGCAGCGGGGGTCGGACTAGCGGGGGCTACGAGCAGTACTTC.

V and J are TRBV19 and TRBJ2-7; D uncertain. V was trimmed by 3 bases and J by 12 bases, leaving 15 bases between them. There are 12 residues in the CDR3. CDR1 is LNHDA and CDR2 is SQIVND in the germline V gene (reference sequence). The CDR3 region is CASSMGSGHRYF. The CDR3 bases are TGTGCCAGTAGTATGGGTTCGGGTCATCGGTACTTC.

The rearrangement uses TRBV7-2 and TRBJ2-3, with 10 nucleotides matching TRBD2. The V gene end was trimmed by 8 bases and the J gene end by 5 bases; junction bases not matched to a gene: 7. The CDR3 spans 14 residues. Germline-derived CDR1 and CDR2 are SGHTA and FQGNSA. CDR3 amino acids: CASVNSGRLDTQYF. The CDR3 DNA reads TGTGCCAGCGTGAATAGCGGGAGGTTAGATACGCAGTATTTT. The full variable domain, in which reference TRBV7-2 and TRBJ2-3 provide the parts outside the CDR3, is GAGVSQSPSNKVTEKGKDVELRCDPISGHTALYWYRQSLGQGLEFLIYFQGNSAPDKSGLPSDRFSAERTGGSVSTLTIQRTQQEDSAVYLCASVNSGRLDTQYFGPGTRLTVL.

V gene TRBV19 combines with J gene TRBJ1-5; D uncertain. Germline CDR1 is LNHDA and CDR2 is SQIVND (reference sequence). The CDR3 has 15 residues. Trimming stripped 6 bases from V and 0 bases from J, with 12 bases between. The CDR3 loop reads CASRKAGNSNQPQHF. Here the CDR3 DNA reads TGTGCCAGTAGAAAGGCAGGAAATAGCAATCAGCCCCAGCATTTT.

The J gene is TRBJ2-3, the V gene TRBV9, with a weak D call TRBD2 (6 bases). The ends were cut back, 0 bases at V and 2 bases at J, with 13 bases in the middle. The CDR3 has 16 residues. Per germline, CDR1 SGDLS and CDR2 YYNGEE. This chain's CDR3 is CASSVAGRTHTDTQYF. In DNA form, the CDR3 reads TGTGCCAGCAGCGTAGCAGGGAGGACCCACACAGATACGCAGTATTTT.

This rearrangement joins TRBV4-3 to TRBJ2-5; D unresolved. The V gene lost 0 bases and the J gene lost 2 bases, with 7 bases spanning the gap. CDR1 is LGHNA and CDR2 is YSLEER in the germline V gene. The CDR3 covers 14 residues. The chain's CDR3 is CASSQDSGQETQYF. The CDR3 DNA sequence: TGCGCCAGCAGCCAAGACTCCGGGCAAGAGACCCAGTACTTC.

As concerns this clone: Sequence at one end of the junction differs from germline and may be a read error. The rearrangement links TRBV7-7 to TRBJ2-5; D uncertain. Germline V gene sequence: CDR1 SSHAT, CDR2 FNYEAQ (reference sequence). This CDR3 spans 13 amino acids. The CDR3 sequence: CASSPRPGETQYF. The CDR3 nucleotides read TGTGCTAGCAGCCCACGCCCCGGGGAGACCCAGTACTTC.

The rearrangement links TRBV11-2 to TRBJ2-1, with TRBD2 identical over 14 bases. The V segment lost 5 bases and the J segment 12 bases; nucleotides outside the gene matches: 15. From germline, CDR1 is SGHAT and CDR2 FQNNGV. The CDR3 covers 17 residues. The DNA of the CDR3 is TGTGCCAGCAGCGCCCGGGTGGGACTAGCGGGAGTGGCTTCGCAGTTCTTC. Its translation is CASSARVGLAGVASQFF.

The J gene is TRBJ2-2, the V gene TRBV5-1; 9 nucleotides agree with TRBD2. The germline V gene encodes CDR1 SGHRS and CDR2 YFSETQ. This CDR3 contains 15 residues. V shed 3 bases, J shed 7 bases, and the junction held 7 bases outside the gene matches. The CDR3 sequence: CASSSIPSGNGELFF. The CDR3 coding sequence is TGCGCCAGCAGCTCCATCCCTAGCGGGAACGGGGAGCTGTTTTTT.

The chain is built from TRBV4-1 and TRBJ2-1, with D possibly TRBD2 on 6 matching bases. The CDR3 is 13 residues long. V shed 0 bases and J shed 8 bases, with 8 bases lying between them. CDR1 MGHRA and CDR2 YSYEKL come from the germline V gene. The CDR3 loop reads CASSQEGGYEQFF. CDR3 bases: TGCGCCAGCAGCCAAGAAGGAGGGTATGAGCAGTTCTTC.

The chain joins TRBV11-3 to TRBJ2-5, with 9 bases aligning to TRBD1. V shed 5 bases, J shed 5 bases, and the junction held 9 bases outside the gene matches. The germline gives CDR1 SGHNT, CDR2 YENEEA. The CDR3 sequence is 15 residues long. The DNA of the CDR3 is TGTGCCAGCAGCCAGATGGGGACAGGGAGGGAGACCCAGTACTTC. This encodes CASSQMGTGRETQYF.

This chain connects TRBV28 to TRBJ1-1, with D perhaps TRBD1 (5 bases). In germline, CDR1 is MDHEN, CDR2 SYDVKM. The CDR3 has 15 residues. V lost 3 bases, J lost 5 bases, and 16 bases lay in between. CDR3 in DNA: TGTGCCAGCAGTTTTCCCCGTGGGGCTGCGACTGAAGCTTTCTTT. Its translation is CASSFPRGAATEAFF.

This clone was seen only once. V usage is TRBV2 and J usage is TRBJ2-1, with 10 bases that match TRBD2. V dropped 6 bases and J dropped 5; count of bases not matched to a gene: 4. The V gene's germline CDR1 is SNHLY and CDR2 FYNNEI. This CDR3 has 14 residues. This CDR3 reads CASRPGLAHNEQFF. The CDR3 DNA is TGTGCCAGCAGGCCGGGACTAGCGCACAATGAGCAGTTCTTC. The whole variable domain, filled in from reference TRBV2 and TRBJ2-1, reads EPEVTQTPSHQVTQMGQEVILRCVPISNHLYFYWYRQILGQKVEFLVSFYNNEISEKSEIFDDQFSVERPDGSNFTLKIRSTKLEDSAMYFCASRPGLAHNEQFFGPGTRLTVL.

This clone has only a few counts. The chain has TRBV6-1 and TRBJ1-2, with 7 bases that match TRBD1. The CDR3 runs to 12 residues. CDR1 and CDR2 (germline): MNHNS, SASEGT. With 6 bases clipped from V and 7 bases from J, the junction kept 5 bases outside the gene matches. CDR3 residues: CASRRGQGGYTF. CDR3 nucleotide sequence: TGTGCCAGCAGGAGGGGGCAGGGTGGCTACACCTTC.

The chain links TRBV27 to TRBJ2-3; possible D gene TRBD1, 6 bases. Germline values: CDR1 MNHEY, CDR2 SMNVEV (reference sequence). The CDR3 consists of 14 residues. Between the trimmed V and J ends, which lost 6 bases and 0 bases, there was a span of 10 bases. The CDR3 region is CASSSGASTDTQYF. In DNA, the CDR3 is TGTGCCAGCAGCTCAGGGGCAAGCACAGATACGCAGTATTTT.

In its sample, this clone was seen once. The chain uses TRBV5-5 and TRBJ1-2; D unresolved. The CDR3 totals 13 residues. V was pared by 1 base and J by 4 bases, with 8 bases between. CDR1 and CDR2 (germline): SGHKS, YYEKEE (reference sequence). CDR3 bases: TGTGCCAGCAGCTTGATAGCTGCCTATGGCTACACCTTC. Its translation is CASSLIAAYGYTF.

V gene TRBV5-6 combines with J gene TRBJ1-5; D gene ambiguous. Between the trimmed V and J ends, which lost 0 bases and 4 bases, there was a span of 11 bases. The CDR3 spans 15 residues. From germline, CDR1 is SGHDT and CDR2 YYEEEE. The CDR3 loop is CASSLAGPRNQPQHF. The CDR3 DNA sequence: TGTGCCAGCAGCTTGGCCGGCCCGCGGAATCAGCCCCAGCATTTT.

This chain links TRBV20-1 with TRBJ1-2; D unresolved. This CDR3 contains 9 residues. V was clipped by 5 bases and J by 6 bases, with 4 bases between them. CDR1 DFQATT and CDR2 SNEGSKA come from the germline V gene (reference sequence). CDR3 sequence reads: CSAPNGYTF. Written as DNA, the CDR3 is TGCAGTGCTCCCAATGGCTACACCTTC.